This TCR beta chain is drawn from a study of early T cells in non-severe SARS-CoV-2 infection. Study information: RNA in bulk from unsorted whole blood was sequenced, and chains were unpaired.

CDR3 length: 14 amino acids. The V end lost 4 bases, the J end lost 4 bases, and 12 bases lay between the germline ends. Germline CDR1 and CDR2: SNHLY and FYNNEI. TCRdb processed the 5' RACE reads anew with MiXCR; each CDR3 protein has one entry. The top ten hold 6.8% of the sample, which has more than 45,000 distinct CDR3 sequences, around 6% seen once. This clonotype was observed at least ten times. J is TRBJ2-3 and V is TRBV2; TRBD1 is a possible D gene (6 bases). The sequence derives from an adult who was a healthcare worker with PCR-confirmed SARS-CoV-2 infection or an uninfected control (not recorded which). Material: whole blood. CDR3 amino acids: CASSATGLADTQYF. CDR3 nucleotide sequence: TGTGCCAGCAGTGCGACAGGTCTCGCAGATACGCAGTATTTT. The full variable domain, with the rest looked up from reference TRBV2 and TRBJ2-3, is EPEVTQTPSHQVTQMGQEVILRCVPISNHLYFYWYRQILGQKVEFLVSFYNNEISEKSEIFDDQFSVERPDGSNFTLKIRSTKLEDSAMYFCASSATGLADTQYFGPGTRLTVL.